These 18 T cell receptor beta chains were sequenced from one sample in a study of blood T cell repertoires in COVID-19. Sequencing was performed with immunoSEQ multiplex PCR; in TCRdb, only in-frame clones are kept and a portion is missing. Of tens of thousands of clones listed, about 63% are singletons. Sequences were obtained from peripheral blood. All receptors derive from a woman aged 70-85 years with acute or convalescent COVID-19.

The genes are TRBV7-9 and TRBJ2-7, with D uncertain. CDR1 is SEHNR and CDR2 is FQNEAQ in the germline V gene (reference sequence). The ends were cut back, 1 base at V and 0 bases at J, with 7 bases in the middle. The CDR3 runs 14 residues. In nucleotides, the CDR3 is TGTGCCAGCAGCTTAGATTACAGCTCCTACGAGCAGTACTTC. This gives the protein CASSLDYSSYEQYF.

The chain is built from TRBV10-3 and TRBJ1-2; D remains ambiguous. From germline, CDR1 is ENHRY and CDR2 SYGVKD. V lost 0 bases to trimming and J lost 8 bases, with 10 bases between them. The CDR3 is 13 residues long. CDR3 DNA sequence: TGTGCCATCAGTGAGTCGAAAAGAGGGGGCTACACCTTC. It yields the protein CAISESKRGGYTF.

The CDR3, as DNA: TGTGCCAGCGCTAGCGGGGGGGGTGGATACGAGCAGTACTTC. It yields the protein CASASGGGGYEQYF. V is TRBV27 and J is TRBJ2-7, with TRBD2 matching 12 bases. V trimming: 8 bases; J trimming: 4 bases; junction bases outside the gene matches: 6. The length of the CDR3 is 14 residues. CDR1 is MNHEY, CDR2 SMNVEV, per germline (reference sequence).

This clone was detected a few times. The chain links TRBV11-3 to TRBJ2-7; no definite D call. The CDR3 spans 13 residues. Trimming shortened V by 0 bases and J by 0 bases, and 3 bases separated the two germline ends. The germline V gene encodes CDR1 SGHNT and CDR2 YENEEA. In DNA, the CDR3 is TGTGCCAGCAGCTTAGACTACTCCTACGAGCAGTACTTC. Amino acids: CASSLDYSYEQYF.

CDR3 DNA sequence: TGTGCCAGCAGCTTATTTGCGGGGGGGCTGTATGAGCAGTTCTTC. Translating it yields CASSLFAGGLYEQFF. The chain is built from TRBV7-2 and TRBJ2-1, with 9 bases identical to TRBD2. Germline V gene data show CDR1 as SGHTA and CDR2 as FQGNSA. The CDR3 totals 15 residues. V dropped 2 bases and J dropped 8; count of bases not matched to a gene: 7.

This clone appeared a few times. The chain uses TRBV9 and TRBJ2-2; 8 bases map to TRBD2. CDR3 size: 17 residues. Trimming took 0 bases from V and 6 from J; bases not matched to a gene: 10. Per the germline V gene, CDR1 is SGDLS and CDR2 is YYNGEE. The CDR3 loop reads CASSVGIVAGIPGELFF. As DNA, the CDR3 is TGTGCCAGCAGCGTAGGAATCGTAGCGGGGATTCCCGGGGAGCTGTTTTTT.

The table lists this clone with a few counts. V is TRBV18 and J is TRBJ2-5, with TRBD2 as a possible D gene (5 bases). Trimming pared 1 base from V and 5 bases from J, leaving 11 bases between. This CDR3 has 14 amino acids. CDR1 KGHSH and CDR2 LQKENI come from the germline V gene. In DNA, the CDR3 is TGTGCCAGCTCACCACGGATGGGCGGGGAGACCCAGTACTTC. Translation gives CASSPRMGGETQYF.

The chain joins TRBV3-1 (or the pseudogene TRBV3-2) to TRBJ1-5, with D possibly matching TRBD1 (5 bases). Germline loops: CDR1 LGHDT, CDR2 YNNKEL (reference sequence). The CDR3 spans 15 residues. Trimming took 0 bases from V and 9 from J, leaving 15 bases between them. CDR3 in DNA: TGTGCCAGCAGCCAAGATCCCGGACAAGCTCGGCCCCAGCATTTT. Translating gives CASSQDPGQARPQHF.

This clone showed up just once. J is TRBJ2-7 and V is TRBV7-8; TRBD1 matches 11 bases. From germline, CDR1 is SGHVS and CDR2 FQNEAQ. The CDR3 totals 14 residues. Trimming cost V 10 bases and J 3 bases; bases outside gene matches: 8. CDR3 coding DNA: TGTGCCACTACCCCCGGGACAGGGGGCTACGAGCAGTACTTC. Translation: CATTPGTGGYEQYF.

J is TRBJ2-7 and V is TRBV10-3, with a possible D match to TRBD1 (6 bases). CDR1 and CDR2 (germline): ENHRY, SYGVKD. There are 15 residues in the CDR3. Between the trimmed V and J ends, which lost 5 bases and 0 bases, there was a span of 14 bases. CDR3 nucleotide sequence: TGTGCCATCAGTCCCGGACAGTCCAGCTCCTACGAGCAGTACTTC. As protein: CAISPGQSSSYEQYF.

Concerning this clone: One end of the junction varies from germline; a read error may be responsible. CDR3 protein: CKGTGSTEAFF. The CDR3 nucleotides are TGCAAGGGGACAGGGAGCACTGAAGCTTTCTTT. The chain recombines TRBV25-1 with TRBJ1-1, with 9 bases identical to TRBD1. CDR1 and CDR2 from the germline V gene are MGHDK and SYGVNS. There are 11 residues in the CDR3.

V and J are TRBV5-1 and TRBJ1-3; D uncertain. The CDR3 loop spans 14 amino acids. Germline V lookup: CDR1 SGHRS, CDR2 YFSETQ. V lost 0 bases, J lost 2 bases, and 6 bases lay in between. The CDR3 region is CASSLDATGNTIYF. The CDR3 region has the DNA TGCGCCAGCAGCTTGGACGCGACTGGAAACACCATATATTTT.

This chain joins TRBV10-1 and TRBJ2-3, with TRBD2 matching over 11 bases. With V trimmed by 7 bases and J by 2 bases, 11 bases remained unmatched. The CDR3 extends over 17 amino acids. The germline V gene has CDR1 WNHNN and CDR2 SYGVQD (reference sequence). This chain's CDR3 is CASTPSSSGGHTDTQYF. CDR3 nucleotide sequence: TGCGCCAGCACCCCGTCTTCTAGCGGGGGGCACACAGATACGCAGTATTTT.

This clone occurred once. This chain uses TRBV5-1 with TRBJ1-4; no clear D gene. The V gene lost 4 bases and the J gene lost 7 bases, with 11 bases spanning the gap. This CDR3 region has 13 residues. Looked up from germline, CDR1 is SGHRS and CDR2 is YFSETQ. CDR3 DNA: TGCGCCAGCAGCGCCCGGGGTGGTGAAAAACTGTTTTTT. Its translation is CASSARGGEKLFF.

The chain carries TRBV7-2 and TRBJ2-1, with 12 positions matching TRBD2. Germline CDR1 SGHTA, CDR2 FQGNSA. Unmatched junction bases numbered 4, after V lost 3 bases and J lost 10 bases. This CDR3 has 14 residues. The CDR3 spells CASSLYTSGREQFF. The DNA for the CDR3 is TGTGCCAGCAGCTTGTATACTAGCGGGAGGGAGCAGTTCTTC.

As to this clone: Other DNA sequences in this sample translate to the same CDR3. The chain is built from TRBV5-1 and TRBJ1-3; no clear D gene. This CDR3 contains 15 residues. Germline CDR1 SGHRS, CDR2 YFSETQ. Trimming took off 0 bases at V and 0 bases at J, with 7 bases between the two ends. In DNA form, the CDR3 reads TGCGCCAGCAGCTTGGTTGGCAGCTCTGGAAACACCATATATTTT. It translates to CASSLVGSSGNTIYF.

The J gene is TRBJ1-1, the V gene TRBV7-2; 9 bases are a match to TRBD1. J gave up 4 bases and V 5 bases, and 8 bases lay outside the gene matches. The CDR3 extends over 15 amino acids. Germline CDR1 reads SGHTA; CDR2 reads FQGNSA. CDR3 protein: CASSQHRGQVTEAFF. DNA of the CDR3: TGTGCCAGCAGCCAACACAGGGGGCAAGTCACTGAAGCTTTCTTT.

The chain combines TRBV6-6 with TRBJ1-3; perhaps TRBD1 as D (5 bases). CDR1 and CDR2 (germline): MNHNY, SVGAGI (reference sequence). V was clipped by 6 bases and J by 3 bases, with 15 bases between them. This CDR3 is built from 15 residues. The CDR3 DNA follows: TGTGCCAGCAGCTTTACGGGACTGGTTGGAAACACCATATATTTT. This translates into CASSFTGLVGNTIYF.